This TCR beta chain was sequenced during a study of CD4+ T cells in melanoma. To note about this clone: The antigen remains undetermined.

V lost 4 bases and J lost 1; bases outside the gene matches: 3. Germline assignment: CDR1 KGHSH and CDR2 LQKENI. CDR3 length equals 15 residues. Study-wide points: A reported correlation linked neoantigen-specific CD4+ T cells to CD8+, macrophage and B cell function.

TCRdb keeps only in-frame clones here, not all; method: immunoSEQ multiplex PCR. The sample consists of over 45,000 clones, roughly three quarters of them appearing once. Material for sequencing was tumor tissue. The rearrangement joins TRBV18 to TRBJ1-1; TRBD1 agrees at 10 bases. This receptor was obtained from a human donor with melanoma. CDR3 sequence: CASSRDRGENTEAFF. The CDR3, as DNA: TGTGCCAGCTCACGGGACAGGGGAGAGAACACTGAAGCTTTCTTT.